This record looks at one T cell receptor beta chain sequence and its context. The sample contains more than one DNA sequence encoding this CDR3. The sample is drawn from a study of blood T cell repertoires in COVID-19. Produced via immunoSEQ multiplex PCR; TCRdb's table is partial and in-frame only. Of some 240,000 clones listed, around 80% were seen once; the top ten hold approximately 7.2%. CDR3 length: 14 residues. Germline trimming cut 4 bases from V and 2 bases from J; bases unmatched to any gene: 5. CDR1 is SGHTA, CDR2 FQGNSA, per germline. Sample: peripheral blood. This chain uses TRBV7-2 with TRBJ2-7; 7 bases align to TRBD1. The clonotype comes from a woman aged 70 to 79 with acute or convalescent COVID-19. Here the CDR3 reads CASSSRQGAYEQYF. The DNA for the CDR3 is TGTGCCAGCAGCTCTCGACAGGGCGCCTACGAGCAGTACTTC.